This T cell receptor (beta chain) was found in a study of PD-1 blockade in classical Hodgkin lymphoma (dated by TCRdb to about 2020). The study in broad terms: Nivolumab dosing was 3 mg/kg intravenously every 2 weeks, continuing until either disease progression or unacceptable toxicity. The study used CyTOF and TCR beta sequencing to define a peripheral blood immune signature of response to PD-1 blockade in classical Hodgkin lymphoma. The study at large found these results: Baseline TCR diversity was reported to be lower in newly diagnosed patients than in healthy donors and to be lower still in relapsed/refractory patients. Patients starting nivolumab less than 1 year after ASCT had lower diversity and were excluded from later analyses to avoid confounding by immune reconstitution. The study was restricted to a single clinical trial cohort, and the causes of repertoire differences, possibly disease activity or prior therapy, were left undefined. By C4D1, a significant rise was seen in CD4+ TCR diversity but not in CD8+ TCR diversity (p=0.0027 vs p=0.16), and the rise was most apparent among complete responders (p=0.02). Trial patients achieving complete response had baseline diversity similar to newly diagnosed patients, whereas partial responders and progressors had significantly lower diversity.

As for this clone: What this receptor recognizes is not known. Base qualities are not recorded, but no much larger clone differs from it by a single base.

Trimming costs V 5 bases and J 2 bases, and their ends lie 11 bases apart. The CDR3 spans 14 residues, from the cysteine through the phenylalanine. CDR3 DNA only is kept here, 42 bases in frame from base 1. Based on the germline V gene, the CDR1 and CDR2 sequences are MNHEY and SVGAGI. The intended sense of this specimen's time point label: cycle 4 day 1 (C4D1), after around six weeks of nivolumab. All trial patients had relapsed after autologous stem cell transplantation, with cohorts A, B and C differing in prior brentuximab vedotin exposure. The trial cohort was composed of roughly 60 patients with relapsed/refractory classical Hodgkin lymphoma, for whom complete response, partial response or progressive disease was recorded as best overall response. Single-agent nivolumab was administered to trial patients in the multi-cohort phase II CheckMate 205 trial. An independent review committee assessed best overall response by applying the 2007 International Working Group response criteria. Trial PBMCs were collected just before the start of nivolumab (C1D1) and during therapy at cycle 2 day 1 and cycle 4 day 1. After peripheral blood was drawn into 8 mL Vacutainer Cell Preparation Tubes, PBMCs were isolated by centrifugation and then cryopreserved.

Genomic DNA was isolated using the Qiagen DNeasy kit from unsorted PBMCs as well as from negatively selected CD4+ and CD8+ fractions. TCR beta CDR3 regions were amplified by immunoSEQ multiplex PCR using primers annealing to V and J segments. A synthetic immune receptor repertoire was used to minimize amplification bias, and any residual bias was removed computationally once sequencing was done. The source study handled its data this way. Repertoire diversity was quantified as the Shannon entropy index using custom Python scripts. Unsorted, CD4+ and CD8+ repertoires were examined separately, except in combined analyses, for which CD4+ and CD8+ sequences were merged in silico. Clonal expansion was defined as at least a 2-fold frequency increase after treatment relative to C1D1, with a pseudocount of 0.5 for undetected baseline clones. Singleton clones were defined as clones with 0 or 1 copy at C1D1, and non-singleton clones were defined as clones with 2 or more copies. Clones expanded in unsorted samples were labelled as CD4+, CD8+ or unknown by matching protein sequences in sorted samples from the same patient. Diversity changes from C1D1 to C4D1 were tested in paired samples using Wilcoxon tests. This is the immuneACCESS table as TCRdb keeps it, with only in-frame sequences that have V and J called. A part of the clones is gone; compared with another copy, unresolved V genes explain less than half, and the rest is unexplained. For V, J and clone size, that table is used; D and trimming come from the DNA. Across this sample there are more than 40,000 clones, with roughly 78% seen only once. The ten largest clonotypes hold around a third of the sample.

The sequence came from a human donor with classical Hodgkin lymphoma. Recombination joined TRBV6-5 with TRBJ2-3, with no confident D gene call. Here the sequenced sample was peripheral blood mononuclear cells (PBMCs), taken before the fourth cycle of nivolumab. For the CDR3, the sequence is CASSPGPPTDTQYF. The nucleotide sequence reads as follows: TGTGCCAGCAGTCCCGGACCTCCCACAGATACGCAGTATTTT.